One sample yielded the 12 T cell receptor beta chains listed below, sequenced in a study of identical twins. TCRdb ran MiXCR on the 5' RACE reads and lists one entry per CDR3 protein. Among about 660,000 distinct CDR3 sequences listed, around 8.3% were seen once. These data were also reused for a study on yellow fever vaccine responses in identical twins.

Sequencing was carried out using PBMCs. The receptors stem from a woman aged 18-30 years in good health.

This clonotype appeared a few times. V and J are TRBV27 and TRBJ2-7; D may be TRBD1 or TRBD2 (5 bases each). Germline V lookup: CDR1 MNHEY, CDR2 SMNVEV (reference sequence). Trimming left V 0 bases short and J 7 bases short, with 13 bases between. CDR3 length: 14 residues. The DNA of the CDR3 is TGTGCCAGCAGTTTATCGGGGACGTGGGGGGAGCAGTACTTC. Translating gives CASSLSGTWGEQYF.

In this sample, this clonotype turned up a few times. V and J are TRBV29-1 and TRBJ2-2, with D maybe TRBD1 (5 bases). The germline V gene has CDR1 SQVTM and CDR2 ANQGSEA. The CDR3 length is 15 residues. V was shortened by 7 bases and J by 4 bases, with 19 bases between the two germline ends. DNA of the CDR3: TGCAGCGCCAACCTTGCTGGGGCCGGCACCGGGGAGCTGTTTTTT. Protein sequence: CSANLAGAGTGELFF.

The table lists this clonotype with a few counts. The rearrangement uses TRBV14 and TRBJ2-4; 7 bases match TRBD1. Germline CDR1 SGHDN, CDR2 FVKESK. The CDR3 runs to 14 residues. With 6 bases clipped from V and 2 bases from J, the junction kept 4 bases outside the gene matches. DNA of the CDR3: TGTGCCAGCAGACTGACAGGGACCAAAAACATTCAGTACTTC. As protein: CASRLTGTKNIQYF.

The rearrangement joins TRBV4-3 to TRBJ1-2, with no clear D. Trimming left V 3 bases short and J 5 bases short, with 13 bases between. This CDR3 is 14 amino acids long. From germline, CDR1 is LGHNA and CDR2 YSLEER. This CDR3 reads CASSHGYDSYGYTF. The CDR3 DNA reads as TGCGCCAGCAGCCATGGGTACGATAGTTATGGCTACACCTTC.

This clonotype was counted between two and nine times. The V and J genes are TRBV27 and TRBJ1-5; perhaps TRBD1 as D (5 bases). The CDR3 spans 16 residues. Trimming removed 6 bases at V and 3 bases at J, with 18 bases between. CDR1 is MNHEY, CDR2 SMNVEV, per germline (reference sequence). Written as DNA, the CDR3 is TGTGCCAGCAGCAAGACAGCCTCGGGATTCAATCAGCCCCAGCATTTT. Protein product: CASSKTASGFNQPQHF.

There are a few counts of this clonotype. The chain couples TRBV7-9 to TRBJ1-2; D gene unclear. CDR3 length: 14 amino acids. Per the germline V gene, CDR1 is SEHNR and CDR2 is FQNEAQ (reference sequence). V shed 3 bases and J shed 10 bases, with 18 bases lying between them. This CDR3 is CASSFGRSRLDYTF. CDR3 bases: TGTGCCAGCAGCTTCGGCCGGAGCAGGCTTGACTACACCTTC.

This clonotype was recorded many times. The CDR3 sequence is CSAAVLAGGTDTQYF. The CDR3 nucleotides are TGCAGTGCCGCCGTACTAGCGGGAGGAACAGATACGCAGTATTTT. V is TRBV20-1 and J is TRBJ2-3; 12 bases match TRBD2. The CDR3 length is 15 residues. Germline V lookup: CDR1 DFQATT, CDR2 SNEGSKA (reference sequence). V shed 6 bases, J shed 3 bases, and the junction held 7 bases outside the gene matches.

The rearrangement uses TRBV10-3 and TRBJ2-7, with 8 bases fitting TRBD2. The CDR3 consists of 15 residues. The germline CDR1 and CDR2 sequences are ENHRY and SYGVKD. V was clipped by 7 bases and J by 2 bases; unmatched bases: 10. The CDR3 loop is CAIKGSGEGTYEQYF. CDR3 DNA: TGTGCCATCAAGGGTAGCGGGGAGGGGACCTACGAGCAGTACTTC.

This clonotype was seen ten or more times. V usage is TRBV4-3 and J usage is TRBJ1-4; no definite D call. The CDR3 covers 16 residues. In germline, CDR1 is LGHNA, CDR2 YSLEER. V was cut by 1 base and J by 3 bases, with 12 bases left in between. The CDR3 region has the DNA TGCGCCAGCAGCCAAGGTGCCCGGAATCCTAATGAAAAACTGTTTTTT. This codes for CASSQGARNPNEKLFF.

This clonotype came up many times. The gene calls are TRBV7-2 and TRBJ2-1; D is unresolved. The CDR3 contains 12 residues. V lost 5 bases, J lost 8 bases, and 10 bases lay in between. CDR1 and CDR2 from the germline V gene are SGHTA and FQGNSA. The DNA of the CDR3 is TGTGCCAGCAGCCAAGGATGGGATGAGCAGTTCTTC. Translated: CASSQGWDEQFF.

This rearrangement joins TRBV12-3 or TRBV12-4 to TRBJ2-5; unclear D gene. Trimming cost V 6 bases and J 1 base, with 12 bases left between them. The CDR3 sequence is 14 residues long. CDR3 DNA sequence: TGTGCCAGCAGCCCTAGGGCGGCCCAAGAGACCCAGTACTTC. It yields the protein CASSPRAAQETQYF.

Comments on this clonotype: At one boundary the junction diverges from the germline segment, which might be a read error. This chain joins TRBV20-1 and TRBJ2-7, with D perhaps TRBD1 (8 bases). The CDR3 extends over 14 amino acids. Germline-derived CDR1 and CDR2 are DFQATT and SNEGSKA (reference sequence). The CDR3 loop reads CSATDREGSYERYF. The DNA of the CDR3 is TGCAGTGCAACGGACAGGGAGGGGTCCTACGAGCGGTACTTC.